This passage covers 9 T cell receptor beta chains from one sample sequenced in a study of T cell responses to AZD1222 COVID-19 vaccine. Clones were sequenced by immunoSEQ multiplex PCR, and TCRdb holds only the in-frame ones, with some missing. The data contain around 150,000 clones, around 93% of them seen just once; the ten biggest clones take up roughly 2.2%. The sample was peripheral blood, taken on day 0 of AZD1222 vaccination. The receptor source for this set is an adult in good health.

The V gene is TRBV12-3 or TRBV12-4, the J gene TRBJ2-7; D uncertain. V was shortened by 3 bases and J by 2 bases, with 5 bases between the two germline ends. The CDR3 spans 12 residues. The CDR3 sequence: CASSFYTYEQYF. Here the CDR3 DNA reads TGTGCCAGCAGTTTTTACACCTACGAGCAGTACTTC.

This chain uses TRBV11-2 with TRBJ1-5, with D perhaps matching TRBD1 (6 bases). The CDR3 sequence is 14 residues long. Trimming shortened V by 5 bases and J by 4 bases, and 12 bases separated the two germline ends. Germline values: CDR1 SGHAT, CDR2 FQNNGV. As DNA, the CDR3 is TGTGCCAGCAGCCCCGGGACAAGTAATCAGCCCCAGCATTTT. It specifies CASSPGTSNQPQHF.

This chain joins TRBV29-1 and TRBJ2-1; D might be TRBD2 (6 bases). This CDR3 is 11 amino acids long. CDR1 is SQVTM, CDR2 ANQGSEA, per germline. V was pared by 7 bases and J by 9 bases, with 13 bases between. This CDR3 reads CSGGSTSEQFF. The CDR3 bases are TGCAGCGGGGGATCGACTAGTGAGCAGTTCTTC.

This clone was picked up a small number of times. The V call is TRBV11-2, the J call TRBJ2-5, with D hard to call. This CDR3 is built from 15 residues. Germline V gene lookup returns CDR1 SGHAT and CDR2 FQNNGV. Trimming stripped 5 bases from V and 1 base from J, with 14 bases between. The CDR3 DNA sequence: TGTGCCAGCAGCCCCAGTGGCAGGAGCCAAGAGACCCAGTACTTC. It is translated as CASSPSGRSQETQYF.

CDR3: CASSYSSTGGTYVLQETQYF. The CDR3 DNA reads as TGTGCCAGCAGTTACTCGTCCACGGGAGGTACCTACGTCCTCCAAGAGACCCAGTACTTC. The chain recombines TRBV6-2 or TRBV6-3 with TRBJ2-5; 7 positions match TRBD2. The ends lost 0 bases at V and 1 base at J; junction bases unmatched: 17. Germline CDR1 is MNHEY and CDR2 is SVGEGT. The CDR3 contains 20 residues.

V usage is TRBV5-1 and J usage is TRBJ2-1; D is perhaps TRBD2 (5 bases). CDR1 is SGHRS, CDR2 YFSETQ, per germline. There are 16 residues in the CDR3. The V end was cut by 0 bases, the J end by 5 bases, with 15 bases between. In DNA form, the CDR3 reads TGCGCCAGCAGCTTGGGGCCCCTAGCCACCAACAATGAGCAGTTCTTC. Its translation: CASSLGPLATNNEQFF.

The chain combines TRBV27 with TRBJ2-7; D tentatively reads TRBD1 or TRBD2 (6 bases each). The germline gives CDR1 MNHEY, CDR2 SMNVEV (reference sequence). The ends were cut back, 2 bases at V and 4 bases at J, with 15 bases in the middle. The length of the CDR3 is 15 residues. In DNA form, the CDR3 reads TGTGCCAGCAGTTTAACAACGACAGGAGGGTACGAGCAGTACTTC. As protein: CASSLTTTGGYEQYF.

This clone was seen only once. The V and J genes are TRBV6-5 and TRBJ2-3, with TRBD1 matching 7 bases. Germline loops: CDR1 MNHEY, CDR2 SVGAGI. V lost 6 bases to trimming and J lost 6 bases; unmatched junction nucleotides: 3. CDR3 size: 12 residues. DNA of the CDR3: TGTGCCAGCAGCCTGACAGGGGATACGCAGTATTTT. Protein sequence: CASSLTGDTQYF.

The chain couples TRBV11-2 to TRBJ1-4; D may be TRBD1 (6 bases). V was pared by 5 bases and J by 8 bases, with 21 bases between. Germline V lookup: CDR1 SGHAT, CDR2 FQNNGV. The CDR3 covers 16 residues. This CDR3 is CASSLSDGGSREKLFF. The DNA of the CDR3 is TGTGCCAGCAGCCTCTCCGACGGGGGCTCCAGAGAAAAACTGTTTTTT.